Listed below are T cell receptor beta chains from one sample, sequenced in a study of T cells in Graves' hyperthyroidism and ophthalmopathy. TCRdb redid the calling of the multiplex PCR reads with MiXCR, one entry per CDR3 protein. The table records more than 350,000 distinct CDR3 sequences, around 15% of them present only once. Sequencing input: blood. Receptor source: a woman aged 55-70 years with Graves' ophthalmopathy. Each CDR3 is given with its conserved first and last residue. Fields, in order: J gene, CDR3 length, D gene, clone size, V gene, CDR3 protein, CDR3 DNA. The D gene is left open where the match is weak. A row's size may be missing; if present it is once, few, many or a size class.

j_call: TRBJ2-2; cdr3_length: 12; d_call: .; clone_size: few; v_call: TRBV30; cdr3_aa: CAWSVGFGELFF; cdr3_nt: TGTGCCTGGAGTGTTGGTTTCGGGGAGCTGTTTTTT
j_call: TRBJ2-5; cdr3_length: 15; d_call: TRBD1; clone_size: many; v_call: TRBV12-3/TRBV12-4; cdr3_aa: CASTPGTGARETQYF; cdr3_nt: TGTGCCAGCACACCGGGGACAGGGGCAAGGGAGACCCAGTACTTC
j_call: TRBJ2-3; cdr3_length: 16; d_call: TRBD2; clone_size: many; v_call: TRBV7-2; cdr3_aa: CASSLASGSTTDTQYF; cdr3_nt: TGTGCCAGCAGCTTAGCTAGCGGGAGTACCACAGATACGCAGTATTTT
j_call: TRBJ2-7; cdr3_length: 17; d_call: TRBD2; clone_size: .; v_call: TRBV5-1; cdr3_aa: CASSWGLAGVLSYEQYF; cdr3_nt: TGCGCCAGCAGCTGGGGACTAGCGGGAGTTCTCTCCTACGAGCAGTACTTC
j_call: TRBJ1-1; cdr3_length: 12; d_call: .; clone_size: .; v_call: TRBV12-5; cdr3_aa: CASGFGRTEAFF; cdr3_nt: TGTGCTAGTGGTTTCGGCCGCACTGAAGCTTTCTTT
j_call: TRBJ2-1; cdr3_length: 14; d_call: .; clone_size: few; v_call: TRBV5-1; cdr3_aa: CASSLGGAAREQFF; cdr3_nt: TGCGCCAGCAGCTTGGGCGGGGCTGCTAGGGAGCAGTTCTTC
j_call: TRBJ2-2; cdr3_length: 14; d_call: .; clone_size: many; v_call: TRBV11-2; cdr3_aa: CASGRDSYTGELFF; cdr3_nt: TGTGCCAGCGGCCGGGACTCGTACACCGGGGAGCTGTTTTTT
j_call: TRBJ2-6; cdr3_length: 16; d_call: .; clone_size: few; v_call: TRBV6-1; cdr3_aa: CAILGNRASGANVLTF; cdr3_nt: TGTGCCATCCTGGGGAACAGGGCCTCCGGGGCCAACGTCCTGACTTTC
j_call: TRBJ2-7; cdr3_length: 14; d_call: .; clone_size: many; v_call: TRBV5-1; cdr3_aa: CASSWEGETYEQYF; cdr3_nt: TGCGCCAGCAGCTGGGAGGGGGAGACCTACGAGCAGTACTTC
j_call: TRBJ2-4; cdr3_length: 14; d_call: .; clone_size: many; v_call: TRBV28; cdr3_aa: CASSSRGAKNIQYF; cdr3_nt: TGTGCCAGCAGTTCCAGAGGAGCCAAAAACATTCAGTACTTC
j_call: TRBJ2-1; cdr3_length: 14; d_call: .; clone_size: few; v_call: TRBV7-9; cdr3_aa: CASSPRDSTHEQFF; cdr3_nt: TGTGCCAGCAGCCCCCGGGACTCCACCCATGAGCAGTTCTTC
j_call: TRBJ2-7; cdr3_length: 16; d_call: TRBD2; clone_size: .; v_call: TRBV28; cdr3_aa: CASNAGTSGSCYEQYF; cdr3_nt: TGTGCCAGCAACGCCGGGACTAGCGGGAGTTGTTACGAGCAGTACTTC